The 17 T cell receptor beta chains in this list originate from one sample, sequenced in a study of identical twins. TCRdb independently ran MiXCR on the 5' RACE reads; one entry per CDR3 protein. The table shows 500,000 or so distinct CDR3 sequences, with about 14% occurring only once. This sample was shared with a second study, whose subject was yellow fever vaccine responses in identical twins.

The sequencing input was CD4+ T cells sorted from blood. The source is a woman under 30 in good health.

This clonotype has a handful of counts. The gene calls are TRBV6-1 and TRBJ2-3, with a weak D call TRBD1 (6 bases). V was pared by 7 bases and J by 6 bases, with 20 bases between. This CDR3 spans 15 amino acids. Germline V gene sequence: CDR1 MNHNS, CDR2 SASEGT. CDR3 nucleotide sequence: TGTGCCAGCACACAAACAGGGCCCAGGTCTGATACGCAGTATTTT. This codes for CASTQTGPRSDTQYF.

This clonotype came up a few times. The J gene is TRBJ1-4, the V gene TRBV12-3 or TRBV12-4; the D gene is possibly TRBD1 (5 bases). V gave up 6 bases and J gave up 5 bases, with 13 bases separating them. This CDR3 has 14 amino acids. The CDR3 DNA follows: TGTGCCAGCAGCTTTGGGGCAGACAATGAAAAACTGTTTTTT. Translation gives CASSFGADNEKLFF.

This clonotype was picked up a small number of times. The chain carries TRBV3-1 and TRBJ2-3, with D possibly TRBD2 on 6 matching bases. The V end was cut by 4 bases, the J end by 1 base, with 12 bases between. Germline CDR1 LGHDT, CDR2 YNNKEL (reference sequence). The CDR3 extends over 15 amino acids. Here the CDR3 DNA reads TGTGCCAGCAGCCGTGTGGGGGGAGGCACAGATACGCAGTATTTT. Its protein is CASSRVGGGTDTQYF.

The rearrangement uses TRBV12-3 or TRBV12-4 and TRBJ2-7; possible D gene TRBD2, 5 bases. The CDR3 is 15 amino acids. V lost 6 bases to trimming and J lost 2 bases, with 17 bases between them. In nucleotides, the CDR3 is TGTGCCAGCAGGCCTACTAGAGCGACAACCTACGAGCAGTACTTC. The encoded protein is CASRPTRATTYEQYF.

This clonotype was observed many times. The chain carries TRBV12-3 or TRBV12-4 and TRBJ2-2; possible D gene TRBD1, 5 bases. This CDR3 is 15 amino acids long. The V and J ends lost 3 bases and 5 bases respectively, with 13 bases between them. The CDR3 coding sequence is TGTGCCAGCAGTTTGTTCCCAGGGTCGACCGGGGAGCTGTTTTTT. The encoded protein is CASSLFPGSTGELFF.

The gene calls are TRBV2 and TRBJ1-1; TRBD1 matches 10 bases. This CDR3 contains 12 residues. Germline trimming cut 9 bases from V and 7 bases from J; bases unmatched to any gene: 5. The germline V gene has CDR1 SNHLY and CDR2 FYNNEI. Here the CDR3 DNA reads TGTGCCAGGACAGGGGGCGGAGGTGAAGCTTTCTTT. It is translated as CARTGGGGEAFF.

This chain connects TRBV19 to TRBJ2-1, with D perhaps TRBD1 (5 bases). The V gene lost 6 bases and the J gene lost 6 bases, with 12 bases spanning the gap. This CDR3 region has 13 residues. Per germline, CDR1 LNHDA and CDR2 SQIVND (reference sequence). The DNA for the CDR3 is TGTGCCAGTAGGTGGGGCAGGAGCAATGAGCAGTTCTTC. This sequence encodes CASRWGRSNEQFF.

The V and J genes are TRBV20-1 and TRBJ2-7; 8 bases are a match to TRBD1. V was pared by 3 bases and J by 3 bases, with 7 bases of the junction left unmatched. Germline CDR1 DFQATT, CDR2 SNEGSKA (reference sequence). This CDR3 contains 14 residues. The CDR3 nucleotides read TGCAGTGCTAGTCTCCTACAGGGGGGCTACGAGCAGTACTTC. Amino acid sequence: CSASLLQGGYEQYF.

This clonotype has more than one count but fewer than ten. V gene TRBV9 combines with J gene TRBJ2-1; D ambiguous. CDR1 and CDR2 (germline): SGDLS, YYNGEE. V was cut by 0 bases and J by 3 bases, with 7 bases left in between. The CDR3 runs to 14 residues. CDR3 protein: CASSVESCYNEQFF. DNA for the CDR3: TGTGCCAGCAGCGTAGAAAGCTGCTACAATGAGCAGTTCTTC.

This clonotype has just a few counts. The chain combines TRBV2 with TRBJ2-3; D is undetermined. The germline V and J ends were trimmed by 4 bases and 2 bases, with 7 bases remaining between them. Germline lookup yields CDR1 SNHLY and CDR2 FYNNEI. The CDR3 is 13 amino acids. The CDR3 protein is CASSVETTDTQYF. CDR3 nucleotides: TGTGCCAGCAGTGTAGAGACCACAGATACGCAGTATTTT.

This clonotype was counted only a few times. The J gene is TRBJ2-3, the V gene TRBV3-1; D may be TRBD1 (5 bases). CDR1 and CDR2 from the germline V gene are LGHDT and YNNKEL (reference sequence). The CDR3 extends over 17 amino acids. V gave up 3 bases and J gave up 1 base, with 17 bases separating them. CDR3 region: CASSQEATDQCTDTQYF. For the CDR3, the DNA is TGTGCCAGCAGCCAGGAAGCGACAGACCAATGCACAGATACGCAGTATTTT.

The chain links TRBV5-1 to TRBJ2-7, with 9 bases fitting TRBD1. J lost 6 bases, V lost 0 bases, and 4 bases had no gene match. Germline V gene data show CDR1 as SGHRS and CDR2 as YFSETQ. This CDR3 has 14 residues. CDR3 amino acids: CASSLDTGGGEQYF. As DNA, the CDR3 is TGCGCCAGCAGCTTGGATACAGGGGGCGGCGAGCAGTACTTC. The full variable domain, completed using reference TRBV5-1 and TRBJ2-7, is KAGVTQTPRYLIKTRGQQVTLSCSPISGHRSVSWYQQTPGQGLQFLFEYFSETQRNKGNFPGRFSGRQFSNSRSEMNVSTLELGDSALYLCASSLDTGGGEQYFGPGTRLTVT.

The J gene is TRBJ2-5, the V gene TRBV29-1; D is undetermined. Germline CDR1 is SQVTM and CDR2 is ANQGSEA. Trimming pared 4 bases from V and 1 base from J, leaving 4 bases between. The CDR3 consists of 11 residues. CDR3 sequence: CSVGRQETQYF. The CDR3 nucleotides read TGCAGCGTTGGCCGCCAAGAGACCCAGTACTTC.

This clonotype was observed at least ten times. The chain links TRBV12-3 or TRBV12-4 to TRBJ2-5; D gene uncertain. Trimming stripped 8 bases from V and 2 bases from J, with 15 bases between. The CDR3 runs to 14 residues. This CDR3 reads CASAKEGYQETQYF. The CDR3, as DNA: TGTGCCAGCGCCAAGGAAGGTTATCAAGAGACCCAGTACTTC.

This clonotype was detected a few times. The J gene is TRBJ2-2, the V gene TRBV7-2; either TRBD1 or TRBD2 may supply D (9 bases each). The V gene lost 7 bases and the J gene lost 6 bases, with 24 bases spanning the gap. Germline V gene lookup returns CDR1 SGHTA and CDR2 FQGNSA. This CDR3 is built from 17 residues. CDR3 in amino acids: CASTLQGAGGPSGELFF. For the CDR3, the DNA is TGTGCCAGCACCCTACAGGGGGCGGGAGGGCCCTCCGGGGAGCTGTTTTTT.

CDR3 DNA: TGTGCCAGCAGCTTAGAGGCGGGGAAGGGAGGTTACGAGCAGTACTTC. Amino acid sequence: CASSLEAGKGGYEQYF. This chain uses TRBV11-3 with TRBJ2-7; D may be TRBD2 (6 bases). V lost 0 bases and J lost 4, with 16 bases in between. The CDR3 extends over 16 amino acids. Germline V gene lookup returns CDR1 SGHNT and CDR2 YENEEA.

In this sample, this clonotype turned up a few times. V is TRBV7-2 and J is TRBJ1-1, with a weak D call TRBD1 (5 bases). V lost 9 bases and J 3 bases, leaving 11 bases between the germline ends. Germline V gene lookup returns CDR1 SGHTA and CDR2 FQGNSA. The CDR3 sequence is 12 residues long. In DNA, the CDR3 is TGTGCCAGGACCCAGGGTGACACTGAAGCTTTCTTT. This gives the protein CARTQGDTEAFF.